The 19 T cell receptor beta chains given below trace back to one sample, sequenced in a study of T cells expressing NK-cell markers. TCRdb re-called the 5' RACE reads and catalogs CDR3 proteins one per entry, DNA excluded. Its table lists a few hundred thousand distinct CDR3 sequences. Input material: blood T cells: a sorted CD56 or NKG2C T cell subset, CD4+ or CD8+ T cells, or bulk PBMC T cells (not recorded which). The receptors derive from a man aged 18 to 69 in good health.

Here the CDR3 reads CASSFLAEETQYF. The chain employs TRBV5-1 and TRBJ2-5. The CDR3 totals 13 residues. Per the germline V gene, CDR1 is SGHRS and CDR2 is YFSETQ.

This chain connects TRBV18 to TRBJ2-5; TCRdb's assignment of TRBD1 cannot be checked, as there is no DNA. Germline values: CDR1 KGHSH, CDR2 LQKENI. The CDR3 sequence is 14 residues long. The CDR3 here is CASSPKTAQETQYF.

V and J are TRBV11-2 and TRBJ2-7; as DNA is missing, the TRBD1 call by TCRdb cannot be tested. The CDR3 has 14 residues. Per germline, CDR1 SGHAT and CDR2 FQNNGV. The CDR3: CASGPTTGTYEQYF.

The gene calls are TRBV9 and TRBJ1-3. The V gene's germline CDR1 is SGDLS and CDR2 YYNGEE. The CDR3 covers 14 residues. This CDR3 is CASSVARWGNTIYF. Filled out from reference TRBV9 and TRBJ1-3, the complete variable domain reads DSGVTQTPKHLITATGQRVTLRCSPRSGDLSVYWYQQSLDQGLQFLIQYYNGEERAKGNILERFSAQQFPDLHSELNLSSLELGDSALYFCASSVARWGNTIYFGEGSWLTVV.

The chain is built from TRBV9 and TRBJ2-1; the D call from TCRdb, TRBD1, cannot be confirmed without DNA. Germline CDR1 reads SGDLS; CDR2 reads YYNGEE. The CDR3 runs to 13 residues. CDR3: CASSNRVGDEQFF. The complete variable domain, with remaining parts taken from reference TRBV9 and TRBJ2-1, reads DSGVTQTPKHLITATGQRVTLRCSPRSGDLSVYWYQQSLDQGLQFLIQYYNGEERAKGNILERFSAQQFPDLHSELNLSSLELGDSALYFCASSNRVGDEQFFGPGTRLTVL.

The CDR3 loop is CASSLGVLAGGISEQFF. The genes are TRBV7-2 and TRBJ2-1; as DNA is missing, the TRBD2 call by TCRdb cannot be tested. The CDR3 contains 17 residues. Germline-derived CDR1 and CDR2 are SGHTA and FQGNSA.

V usage is TRBV2 and J usage is TRBJ1-2. Germline lookup yields CDR1 SNHLY and CDR2 FYNNEI. There are 12 residues in the CDR3. The CDR3 here is CASSRSNYGYTF. The full variable domain, rest sourced from reference TRBV2 and TRBJ1-2, is EPEVTQTPSHQVTQMGQEVILRCVPISNHLYFYWYRQILGQKVEFLVSFYNNEISEKSEIFDDQFSVERPDGSNFTLKIRSTKLEDSAMYFCASSRSNYGYTFGSGTRLTVV.

This chain joins TRBV10-3 and TRBJ2-3; checking the TCRdb D call of TRBD1 is not possible without DNA. The CDR3 is made up of 16 amino acids. Germline lookup yields CDR1 ENHRY and CDR2 SYGVKD. The chain's CDR3 is CAISESPGGRGNTQYF.

The CDR3 region is CASRDTGNEKLFF. V and J are TRBV6-1 and TRBJ1-4; TCRdb indicates TRBD1, and absent DNA this call remains unverified. CDR3 length equals 13 residues. The V gene's germline CDR1 is MNHNS and CDR2 SASEGT.

The chain combines TRBV4-2 with TRBJ2-1; TCRdb's D call of TRBD1 is untestable without DNA. Germline CDR1 is LGHNA and CDR2 is YNFKEQ. The CDR3 is 15 residues long. Here the CDR3 reads CASSPVGGGLDEQFF.

The CDR3 is CASSPGQTTNQPQHF. V is TRBV18 and J is TRBJ1-5; TCRdb indicates TRBD1, and absent DNA this call remains unverified. In germline, CDR1 is KGHSH, CDR2 LQKENI. This CDR3 region has 15 residues. Variable domain in full (rest from reference TRBV18 and TRBJ1-5): NAGVMQNPRHLVRRRGQEARLRCSPMKGHSHVYWYRQLPEEGLKFMVYLQKENIIDESGMPKERFSAEFPKEGPSILRIQQVVRGDSAAYFCASSPGQTTNQPQHFGDGTRLSIL.

CDR3 sequence: CASSVGGTGGRDTQYF. The genes are TRBV9 and TRBJ2-3; TCRdb returns TRBD1, unconfirmable since there is no DNA. CDR3 length: 16 amino acids. CDR1 is SGDLS, CDR2 YYNGEE, per germline.

V and J are TRBV9 and TRBJ1-5. Germline V gene lookup returns CDR1 SGDLS and CDR2 YYNGEE. The CDR3 spans 15 residues. CDR3 residues: CASSPRWGVDQPQHF.

This chain's CDR3 is CSVSKGTEAFF. This rearrangement joins TRBV29-1 to TRBJ1-1. Germline assignment: CDR1 SQVTM and CDR2 ANQGSEA. The CDR3 has 11 amino acids.

CDR3 in amino acids: CASSLKGGPYRHF. The chain is built from TRBV27 and TRBJ1-5. Germline assignment: CDR1 MNHEY and CDR2 SMNVEV (reference sequence). The CDR3 has 13 residues.

V usage is TRBV6-1 and J usage is TRBJ2-7; TCRdb's D gene call, TRBD1, goes unchecked for lack of DNA. CDR3 length: 16 residues. Germline V gene sequence: CDR1 MNHNS, CDR2 SASEGT. CDR3 residues: CASSPPGTLSSYEQYF.

The CDR3 here is CASRGQSMGYGYTF. This sequence joins TRBV2 and TRBJ1-2; the D call of TRBD1 rests on TCRdb alone, since no DNA is present to check it. The length of the CDR3 is 14 residues. Germline V gene lookup returns CDR1 SNHLY and CDR2 FYNNEI.

The J gene is TRBJ2-3, the V gene TRBV28; TCRdb picks TRBD1, but there is no DNA to check that call. CDR3 length: 14 residues. CDR1 and CDR2 from the germline V gene are MDHEN and SYDVKM. CDR3 loop: CASSPGLAPDTQYF.

The chain uses TRBV2 and TRBJ2-7; TCRdb reports TRBD2, a call that lacks DNA to check it against. The CDR3 sequence is 15 residues long. CDR1 is SNHLY, CDR2 FYNNEI, per germline. Here the CDR3 reads CASRKAGDPRGEQYF.